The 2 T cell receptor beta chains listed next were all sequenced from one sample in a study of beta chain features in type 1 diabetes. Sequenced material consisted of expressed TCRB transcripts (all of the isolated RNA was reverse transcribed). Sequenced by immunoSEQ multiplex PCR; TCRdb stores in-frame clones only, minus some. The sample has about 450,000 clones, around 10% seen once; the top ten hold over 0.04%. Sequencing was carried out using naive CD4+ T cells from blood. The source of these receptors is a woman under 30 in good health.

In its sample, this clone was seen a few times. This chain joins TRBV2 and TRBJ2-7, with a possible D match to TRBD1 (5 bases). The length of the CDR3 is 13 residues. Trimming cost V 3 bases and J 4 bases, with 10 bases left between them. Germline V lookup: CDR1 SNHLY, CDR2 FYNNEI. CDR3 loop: CASSEVRAYEQYF. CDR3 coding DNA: TGTGCCAGCAGTGAGGTCAGGGCTTACGAGCAGTACTTC.

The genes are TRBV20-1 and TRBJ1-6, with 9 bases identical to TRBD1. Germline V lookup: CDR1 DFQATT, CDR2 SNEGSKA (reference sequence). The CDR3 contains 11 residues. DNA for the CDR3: TGCGGGACAGGGTCGGGTTCACCCCTCCACTTT. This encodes CGTGSGSPLHF.